The 2 T cell receptor beta chains below were found in one sample sequenced in a study of control samples from healthy donors and cancer patients. The data were produced by immunoSEQ multiplex PCR, yet TCRdb's version contains in-frame clones alone and is incomplete. The sample has about 160,000 clones, around 96% seen once. Input material: blood. The origin of the receptors is a woman in her twenties or thirties in good health.

The chain uses TRBV7-9 and TRBJ2-7; 8 bases agree with TRBD2. CDR1 and CDR2 from the germline V gene are SEHNR and FQNEAQ (reference sequence). This CDR3 contains 18 residues. With 5 bases clipped from V and 2 bases from J, the junction kept 17 bases outside the gene matches. CDR3 sequence reads: CASSHRRGGEIPPYEQYF. The DNA of the CDR3 is TGTGCCAGCAGCCACCGTCGGGGGGGCGAGATCCCCCCCTACGAGCAGTACTTC.

V gene TRBV5-6 combines with J gene TRBJ1-5, with a tentative D call TRBD1 (5 bases). In germline, CDR1 is SGHDT, CDR2 YYEEEE. The CDR3 spans 15 residues. The V and J ends lost 1 base and 2 bases respectively, with 10 bases between them. CDR3 nucleotide sequence: TGTGCCAGCAGCTTGTGGGACTTGGGCAATCAGCCCCAGCATTTT. This encodes CASSLWDLGNQPQHF.